A single sample gave rise to the 27 T cell receptor beta chains below, sequenced in a study of shared clonotypes between healthy human individuals. Here immunoSEQ multiplex PCR was the method, and the copy in TCRdb shows in-frame clones only, minus some. The top ten clones hold 0.35% to 0.5% of a sample with 2 million to 2.5 million clones, over 85% of them seen once. Sequences were obtained from naive CD4+ T cells from PBMCs. Described subset: CD45RA+ positively selected. These receptors were taken from a young man in good health. Some clones in this sample may be carry-over from other donors' samples.

The chain recombines TRBV5-1 with TRBJ2-3; D tentatively reads TRBD1 or TRBD2 (5 bases each). Germline V gene lookup returns CDR1 SGHRS and CDR2 YFSETQ. Trimming took off 0 bases at V and 5 bases at J, with 19 bases between the two ends. The CDR3 consists of 17 residues. CDR3 nucleotides: TGCGCCAGCAGCTTGGGGTTCTGGCGGGCTGGGGGAGATACGCAGTATTTT. Amino acids: CASSLGFWRAGGDTQYF.

The chain uses TRBV29-1 and TRBJ2-6; weak D call: TRBD1 (5 bases). Germline loops: CDR1 SQVTM, CDR2 ANQGSEA. The CDR3 spans 15 residues. V lost 7 bases, J lost 0 bases, and 13 bases lay in between. The CDR3 DNA reads as TGCAGCGCCAGGGCCACGGGCTCTGGGGCCAACGTCCTGACTTTC. Its translation: CSARATGSGANVLTF. Full variable domain (outside the CDR3, taken from reference TRBV29-1 and TRBJ2-6): SAVISQKPSRDICQRGTSLTIQCQVDSQVTMMFWYRQQPGQSLTLIATANQGSEATYESGFVIDKFPISRPNLTFSTLTVSNMSPEDSSIYLCSARATGSGANVLTFGAGSRLTVL.

This chain joins TRBV6-5 and TRBJ2-1; TRBD2 aligns across 7 bases. The CDR3 covers 16 residues. Unmatched junction bases numbered 8, after V lost 1 base and J lost 5 bases. Germline V gene data show CDR1 as MNHEY and CDR2 as SVGAGI. The DNA for the CDR3 is TGTGCCAGCAGTTACTTGTTATCGGGAGGCCACAATGAGCAGTTCTTC. Protein product: CASSYLLSGGHNEQFF.

V gene TRBV18 combines with J gene TRBJ1-2, with 10 positions matching TRBD1. V lost 3 bases, J lost 5 bases, and 3 bases stayed unmatched. Germline loops: CDR1 KGHSH, CDR2 LQKENI. The CDR3 runs to 14 residues. CDR3 protein: CASSPTGGEYGYTF. In DNA, the CDR3 is TGTGCCAGCTCACCGACAGGGGGCGAGTATGGCTACACCTTC.

The V call is TRBV7-2, the J call TRBJ1-1; the D is unclear. This CDR3 comprises 13 residues. Germline CDR1 reads SGHTA; CDR2 reads FQGNSA. V lost 3 bases to trimming and J lost 0 bases, with 5 bases between them. CDR3 in amino acids: CASSFSVNTEAFF. For the CDR3, the DNA is TGTGCCAGCAGCTTCTCCGTGAACACTGAAGCTTTCTTT.

The sample holds one count of this clone. This sequence joins TRBV11-3 and TRBJ2-7; perhaps TRBD2 as D (5 bases). V lost 5 bases to trimming and J lost 5 bases, with 22 bases between them. This CDR3 is 16 amino acids long. CDR1 and CDR2 (germline): SGHNT, YENEEA. The CDR3 DNA reads as TGTGCCAGCAGCCCTGGGTGGGGTAGCGAAACCCACGAGCAGTACTTC. It specifies CASSPGWGSETHEQYF.

The chain is built from TRBV6-5 and TRBJ1-1; D may be TRBD1 (6 bases). This CDR3 has 15 amino acids. From germline, CDR1 is MNHEY and CDR2 SVGAGI. The ends were cut back, 0 bases at V and 2 bases at J, with 10 bases in the middle. The CDR3 coding sequence is TGTGCCAGCAGTTACTCGACACAGGGTAACACTGAAGCTTTCTTT. This translates into CASSYSTQGNTEAFF.

The rearrangement uses TRBV4-2 and TRBJ2-7; 9 nucleotides agree with TRBD1. The germline CDR1 and CDR2 sequences are LGHNA and YNFKEQ. V lost 4 bases and J lost 3; bases outside the gene matches: 10. This CDR3 is built from 16 residues. CDR3 nucleotides: TGTGCCAGCAGCCGCGGACAGGGGCAAATCCTCTACGAGCAGTACTTC. It encodes CASSRGQGQILYEQYF.

V usage is TRBV5-1 and J usage is TRBJ2-3; D possibly corresponds to TRBD1 (6 bases). Germline lookup yields CDR1 SGHRS and CDR2 YFSETQ. V was cut by 5 bases and J by 2 bases, with 18 bases left in between. This CDR3 comprises 16 residues. The DNA for the CDR3 is TGCGCCAGCAGAATCGGCGACAGGTTCACCACAGATACGCAGTATTTT. Translated, it gives CASRIGDRFTTDTQYF.

This sequence joins TRBV6-1 and TRBJ2-1, with D possibly matching TRBD2 (5 bases). CDR1 is MNHNS, CDR2 SASEGT, per germline. V dropped 6 bases and J dropped 7 bases, with 10 bases sitting between them. This CDR3 comprises 12 residues. CDR3 loop: CASSATGNEQFF. The DNA of the CDR3 is TGTGCCAGCAGCGCTACGGGGAATGAGCAGTTCTTC.

This chain connects TRBV28 to TRBJ1-5, with D unresolved. In germline, CDR1 is MDHEN, CDR2 SYDVKM. The CDR3 sequence is 13 residues long. The ends were cut back, 8 bases at V and 5 bases at J, with 13 bases in the middle. DNA for the CDR3: TGTGCCAGCGGGGTAGAGGCTTATCAGCCCCAGCATTTT. Translated: CASGVEAYQPQHF.

The chain joins TRBV5-1 to TRBJ2-1, with D perhaps TRBD2 (5 bases). From germline, CDR1 is SGHRS and CDR2 YFSETQ. Trimming removed 4 bases from V and 3 bases from J, with 11 bases in between. This CDR3 is 14 amino acids long. The CDR3: CASSGSPLYNEQFF. The DNA of the CDR3 is TGCGCCAGCAGCGGGAGTCCTCTCTACAATGAGCAGTTCTTC.

The gene calls are TRBV28 and TRBJ2-6, with 7 bases fitting TRBD2. The CDR3 runs 14 residues. From germline, CDR1 is MDHEN and CDR2 SYDVKM. V shed 8 bases and J 4 bases; nucleotides not matched to a gene: 5. The CDR3 region is CASGRAAGANVLTF. The CDR3 DNA is TGTGCCAGCGGGAGGGCCGCCGGGGCCAACGTCCTGACTTTC.

This chain uses TRBV27 with TRBJ2-7; no definite D call. Germline-derived CDR1 and CDR2 are MNHEY and SMNVEV (reference sequence). The CDR3 covers 15 residues. With 1 base removed from V and 0 bases from J, the gap between germline ends came to 10 bases. CDR3 DNA: TGTGCCAGCAGTTTATTAAGGAAGGGCTCCTACGAGCAGTACTTC. As protein: CASSLLRKGSYEQYF.

The CDR3 here is CASSSAVQQPQHF. The CDR3 DNA sequence: TGTGCCAGCAGCTCCGCGGTCCAGCAGCCCCAGCATTTT. V and J are TRBV11-2 and TRBJ1-5; D unresolved. Germline loops: CDR1 SGHAT, CDR2 FQNNGV. This CDR3 region has 13 residues. The V end lost 4 bases, the J end lost 7 bases, and 11 bases lay between the germline ends.

The gene calls are TRBV18 and TRBJ1-1; D not resolved. The germline gives CDR1 KGHSH, CDR2 LQKENI. This CDR3 comprises 13 residues. V shed 6 bases and J shed 6 bases, with 14 bases lying between them. The CDR3 coding sequence is TGTGCCAGCTCCCGAGGCCCCGCGGCTGAAGCTTTCTTT. Protein sequence: CASSRGPAAEAFF.

For the CDR3, the DNA is TGTGCCAGCAGCACGGGAGGGGGCATTCAGTACTTC. Its translation is CASSTGGGIQYF. The chain employs TRBV7-3 and TRBJ2-4; 8 bases fit TRBD2. The CDR3 has 12 amino acids. The germline CDR1 and CDR2 sequences are SGHTA and FQGTGA. Trimming cost V 5 bases and J 9 bases; bases outside gene matches: 3.

The chain uses TRBV5-4 and TRBJ2-1; D possibly corresponds to TRBD2 (5 bases). With 7 bases removed from V and 8 bases from J, the gap between germline ends came to 19 bases. The germline CDR1 and CDR2 sequences are SGHNT and YYREEE (reference sequence). The CDR3 contains 14 residues. CDR3 region: CASSYHTSFDEQFF. CDR3 DNA: TGTGCCAGCTCATACCATACTAGTTTCGATGAGCAGTTCTTC.

The CDR3 DNA sequence: TGTGCCAGCAGCTCTACGCGGGAGGTGACTGAAGCTTTCTTT. This encodes CASSSTREVTEAFF. The chain joins TRBV5-6 to TRBJ1-1; D is uncertain. The ends were cut back, 3 bases at V and 5 bases at J, with 14 bases in the middle. The CDR3 length is 14 residues. Germline lookup yields CDR1 SGHDT and CDR2 YYEEEE.

This chain connects TRBV7-9 to TRBJ2-1; TRBD2 agrees at 11 bases. The CDR3 has 16 residues. Trimming took 3 bases from V and 4 from J; bases not matched to a gene: 5. The germline CDR1 and CDR2 sequences are SEHNR and FQNEAQ (reference sequence). DNA for the CDR3: TGTGCCAGCAGCTTCCCGGGACTAGCGGCGTACAATGAGCAGTTCTTC. This sequence encodes CASSFPGLAAYNEQFF.

The chain carries TRBV5-1 and TRBJ2-7, with 7 nucleotides matching TRBD1. V was clipped by 1 base and J by 2 bases; unmatched bases: 3. This CDR3 is built from 14 residues. The germline gives CDR1 SGHRS, CDR2 YFSETQ. The CDR3 nucleotides read TGCGCCAGCAGCTTGACAGGGGAACCCTACGAGCAGTACTTC. Residues: CASSLTGEPYEQYF. The variable domain in full, with the rest retrieved from reference TRBV5-1 and TRBJ2-7, is KAGVTQTPRYLIKTRGQQVTLSCSPISGHRSVSWYQQTPGQGLQFLFEYFSETQRNKGNFPGRFSGRQFSNSRSEMNVSTLELGDSALYLCASSLTGEPYEQYFGPGTRLTVT.

CDR3 region: CASRPYLTGNYGYTF. CDR3 sequence (DNA): TGCGCCAGCAGACCGTACCTGACAGGGAACTATGGCTACACCTTC. The chain carries TRBV5-1 and TRBJ1-2; 7 bases match TRBD1. CDR1 SGHRS and CDR2 YFSETQ come from the germline V gene. This CDR3 has 15 residues. V trimming: 5 bases; J trimming: 2 bases; junction bases outside the gene matches: 9.

The rearrangement joins TRBV10-1 to TRBJ2-7, with D uncertain. The CDR3 runs to 13 residues. The germline V gene encodes CDR1 WNHNN and CDR2 SYGVQD (reference sequence). V gave up 4 bases and J gave up 3 bases, with 10 bases separating them. This CDR3 is CASSAGRSYEQYF. Here the CDR3 DNA reads TGCGCCAGCAGTGCGGGCAGGAGCTACGAGCAGTACTTC.

The chain combines TRBV7-2 with TRBJ2-2; 8 nucleotides line up with TRBD2. Trimming took 3 bases from V and 0 from J; bases not matched to a gene: 0. From germline, CDR1 is SGHTA and CDR2 FQGNSA. This CDR3 has 15 amino acids. The CDR3 region has the DNA TGTGCCAGCAGCTTCGGGAGGGCGAACACCGGGGAGCTGTTTTTT. Its protein is CASSFGRANTGELFF.

The CDR3 nucleotides read TGTGCCAGTAGTCGCGGGGGGAGAGAGACTGAAGCTTTCTTT. Its protein product is CASSRGGRETEAFF. J is TRBJ1-1 and V is TRBV19, with D maybe TRBD1 (5 bases). The length of the CDR3 is 14 residues. Germline assignment: CDR1 LNHDA and CDR2 SQIVND (reference sequence). Deletions cut 5 bases from V and 5 bases from J, with 15 bases between.

This sequence joins TRBV11-2 and TRBJ2-1; perhaps TRBD2 as D (5 bases). V was clipped by 8 bases and J by 0 bases, with 11 bases between them. CDR3 size: 14 residues. CDR1 SGHAT and CDR2 FQNNGV come from the germline V gene. The CDR3 nucleotides are TGTGCCAGCGCCGGAGGCCGCTCCTACAATGAGCAGTTCTTC. Translation gives CASAGGRSYNEQFF.

The chain carries TRBV30 and TRBJ1-5; a weak D match, TRBD1 (5 bases). The CDR3 runs 13 residues. Looked up from germline, CDR1 is GTSNPN and CDR2 is SVGIG (reference sequence). With 1 base removed from V and 2 bases from J, the gap between germline ends came to 6 bases. The CDR3: CAWSAGRNQPQHF. For the CDR3, the DNA is TGTGCCTGGAGTGCAGGGCGCAATCAGCCCCAGCATTTT.